The TCR beta chain under discussion was sequenced for a study of control samples from healthy donors and cancer patients. Repertoires were generated with immunoSEQ multiplex PCR, while TCRdb's copy carries only in-frame clones and drops some. The sample data list about 200,000 clones. This CDR3 is built from 12 residues. Germline-derived CDR1 and CDR2 are SQVTM and ANQGSEA. J was trimmed by 6 bases and V by 7 bases; bases with no gene match: 6. Comment on this clone: Other nucleotide sequences from this sample produce the same CDR3.

The J gene is TRBJ1-5, the V gene TRBV29-1, with 7 bases that match TRBD1. The sequencing input was blood. This clonotype was sampled from a woman between 25 and 40 years old in good health. The CDR3 loop reads CSAGQGGQPQHF. Written as DNA, the CDR3 is TGCAGCGCCGGGCAGGGGGGTCAGCCCCAGCATTTT.